These 32 T cell receptor beta chains were sequenced from one sample in a study of CD8+ T cells in alopecia areata. cDNA reverse transcribed from extracted RNA served as the sequencing template. The data were produced by immunoSEQ multiplex PCR, yet TCRdb's version contains in-frame clones alone and is incomplete. The data contain around 130,000 clones, roughly 58% of them seen just once; the ten biggest clones take up 4.5%. The source material was CD4+ T cells sorted from blood, sampled at week 0. Receptor source: a human donor with alopecia areata.

As concerns this clone: The identical CDR3 is also encoded by other nucleotide sequences in the sample. This chain connects TRBV19 to TRBJ2-3; the D gene is possibly TRBD1 (6 bases). The CDR3 covers 13 residues. Per germline, CDR1 LNHDA and CDR2 SQIVND (reference sequence). Trimming stripped 5 bases from V and 1 base from J, with 7 bases between. The CDR3, as DNA: TGTGCCAGTAGTCCAGGGGGCACAGATACGCAGTATTTT. As protein: CASSPGGTDTQYF.

The V and J genes are TRBV7-9 and TRBJ2-5; 9 nucleotides match TRBD1. This CDR3 comprises 15 residues. CDR1 and CDR2 from the germline V gene are SEHNR and FQNEAQ (reference sequence). Trimming cost V 5 bases and J 4 bases; bases outside gene matches: 8. CDR3 region: CASSTWTGVGETQYF. In DNA form, the CDR3 reads TGTGCCAGCAGCACCTGGACAGGGGTTGGAGAGACCCAGTACTTC.

This clone has a handful of counts. The rearrangement joins TRBV30 to TRBJ2-5, with 7 bases that match TRBD2. The closer fit of TRBJ2-7 to the DNA end suggests the J call may be wrong. Germline CDR1 is GTSNPN and CDR2 is SVGIG (reference sequence). The CDR3 contains 14 residues. The CDR3 here is CAWSQNGGSYEQYF. The CDR3 DNA reads as TGTGCCTGGAGTCAGAACGGCGGGAGCTACGAGCAGTACTTC.

This chain links TRBV6-1 with TRBJ2-3; the match to TRBD1 covers 9 bases. The CDR3 covers 15 residues. V gave up 6 bases and J gave up 7 bases; unmatched junction bases: 11. Germline loops: CDR1 MNHNS, CDR2 SASEGT. This chain's CDR3 is CASRAGTGSVNTQYF. CDR3 DNA sequence: TGTGCCAGCAGGGCCGGGACAGGGAGTGTGAATACGCAGTATTTT.

J is TRBJ2-7 and V is TRBV4-1, with a tentative D call TRBD2 (6 bases). V lost 4 bases, J lost 5 bases, and 15 bases lay in between. The CDR3 covers 14 residues. CDR1 and CDR2 from the germline V gene are MGHRA and YSYEKL. The CDR3 protein is CASSLKRWGDEQYF. The CDR3 DNA reads as TGCGCCAGCAGCCTCAAAAGATGGGGGGACGAGCAGTACTTC.

V is TRBV11-1 and J is TRBJ1-2, with 11 bases matching TRBD1. CDR3 length: 14 residues. Germline-derived CDR1 and CDR2 are SGHAT and FQDESV (reference sequence). The junction had 6 bases not matched to a gene; V was cut back by 5 bases and J by 7 bases. CDR3 sequence reads: CASSPGQGARGYTF. CDR3 nucleotides: TGTGCCAGCAGCCCCGGACAGGGGGCGCGTGGCTACACCTTC.

The V gene is TRBV29-1, the J gene TRBJ1-1; D is perhaps TRBD1 (5 bases). Trimming removed 4 bases at V and 8 bases at J, with 8 bases between. The CDR3 runs to 10 residues. Germline V gene data show CDR1 as SQVTM and CDR2 as ANQGSEA. CDR3 region: CSVVGREAFF. The CDR3 region has the DNA TGCAGCGTTGTGGGGCGCGAAGCTTTCTTT. The variable domain in full, with the rest retrieved from reference TRBV29-1 and TRBJ1-1, is SAVISQKPSRDICQRGTSLTIQCQVDSQVTMMFWYRQQPGQSLTLIATANQGSEATYESGFVIDKFPISRPNLTFSTLTVSNMSPEDSSIYLCSVVGREAFFGQGTRLTVV.

The chain carries TRBV4-2 and TRBJ2-1; TRBD2 matches 12 bases. The CDR3 covers 16 residues. The J segment lost 8 bases and the V segment lost 0 bases, leaving 5 bases of the junction unmatched. Germline loops: CDR1 LGHNA, CDR2 YNFKEQ. CDR3: CASSQELAGGVDEQFF. The CDR3 coding sequence is TGTGCCAGCAGCCAAGAACTAGCGGGGGGAGTTGATGAGCAGTTCTTC.

Only a few counts were recorded for this clone. The J gene is TRBJ2-7, the V gene TRBV7-2; the match to TRBD2 covers 8 bases. This CDR3 spans 13 amino acids. The V and J ends lost 5 bases and 7 bases, in that order; junction bases with no gene match: 7. Germline CDR1 reads SGHTA; CDR2 reads FQGNSA. CDR3: CASSVERENEQYF. CDR3 coding DNA: TGTGCCAGCAGCGTAGAGCGGGAGAATGAGCAGTACTTC.

In its sample, this clone was seen a few times. The gene calls are TRBV5-1 and TRBJ1-1; tentatively, D is TRBD1 (5 bases). V shed 5 bases and J shed 4 bases, with 15 bases lying between them. CDR1 and CDR2 (germline): SGHRS, YFSETQ. The CDR3 has 14 residues. The CDR3 sequence: CASRGNGGFTEAFF. CDR3 bases: TGCGCCAGCAGGGGGAACGGGGGATTCACTGAAGCTTTCTTT.

This rearrangement joins TRBV5-1 to TRBJ2-7, with D possibly called TRBD1 or TRBD2 (5 bases each). This CDR3 is 14 amino acids long. V was clipped by 4 bases and J by 5 bases, with 16 bases between them. CDR1 SGHRS and CDR2 YFSETQ come from the germline V gene. The CDR3 coding sequence is TGCGCCAGCAGCCGCCCTGGTGGGGACGACGAGCAGTACTTC. Protein sequence: CASSRPGGDDEQYF. The complete variable domain, with remaining parts taken from reference TRBV5-1 and TRBJ2-7, reads KAGVTQTPRYLIKTRGQQVTLSCSPISGHRSVSWYQQTPGQGLQFLFEYFSETQRNKGNFPGRFSGRQFSNSRSEMNVSTLELGDSALYLCASSRPGGDDEQYFGPGTRLTVT.

J is TRBJ2-5 and V is TRBV2, with TRBD2 identical over 10 bases. The J segment lost 5 bases and the V segment lost 8 bases, leaving 8 bases of the junction unmatched. This CDR3 is 14 amino acids long. Looked up from germline, CDR1 is SNHLY and CDR2 is FYNNEI. The CDR3, as DNA: TGTGCCAGCTTAAGAGCGGGGGGGCCGGAGACCCAGTACTTC. This codes for CASLRAGGPETQYF. Combining the CDR3 with reference TRBV2 and TRBJ2-5 gives the whole variable domain EPEVTQTPSHQVTQMGQEVILRCVPISNHLYFYWYRQILGQKVEFLVSFYNNEISEKSEIFDDQFSVERPDGSNFTLKIRSTKLEDSAMYFCASLRAGGPETQYFGPGTRLLVL.

DNA of the CDR3: TGTGCCAGCAGGACACAAAACAGTAGGGAGCTGTTTTTT. This sequence encodes CASRTQNSRELFF. The J gene is TRBJ2-2, the V gene TRBV6-1; D is ambiguous. The CDR3 consists of 13 residues. The germline CDR1 and CDR2 sequences are MNHNS and SASEGT. V lost 6 bases and J lost 9, with 14 bases in between.

The chain links TRBV30 to TRBJ1-1, with D unclear. The germline V gene encodes CDR1 GTSNPN and CDR2 SVGIG (reference sequence). The CDR3 is made up of 13 amino acids. The V end was cut by 2 bases, the J end by 1 base, with 8 bases between. CDR3 nucleotides: TGTGCCTGGAGTCTCACTCAGAACACTGAAGCTTTCTTT. As protein: CAWSLTQNTEAFF. The entire variable domain, with the rest obtained from reference TRBV30 and TRBJ1-1, is as follows: SQTIHQWPATLVQPVGSPLSLECTVEGTSNPNLYWYRQAAGRGLQLLFYSVGIGQISSEVPQNLSASRPQDRQFILSSKKLLLSDSGFYLCAWSLTQNTEAFFGQGTRLTVV.

This chain's CDR3 is CSVPATGAGYEQYF. DNA of the CDR3: TGCAGCGTTCCCGCGACAGGGGCGGGCTACGAGCAGTACTTC. The J gene is TRBJ2-7, the V gene TRBV29-1; 8 bases match TRBD1. Germline assignment: CDR1 SQVTM and CDR2 ANQGSEA. The CDR3 runs to 14 residues. V shed 5 bases and J 3 bases; nucleotides not matched to a gene: 9.

The chain has TRBV10-3 and TRBJ1-6, with D possibly being TRBD1 (6 bases). Germline V gene lookup returns CDR1 ENHRY and CDR2 SYGVKD. Deletions cut 5 bases from V and 9 bases from J, with 14 bases between. The CDR3 is made up of 14 amino acids. In nucleotides, the CDR3 is TGTGCCATCAGTTATACAGGGTTCGGTTCACCCCTCCACTTT. This gives the protein CAISYTGFGSPLHF.

The rearrangement joins TRBV7-2 to TRBJ2-7, with D perhaps TRBD2 (5 bases). The germline CDR1 and CDR2 sequences are SGHTA and FQGNSA. Deletions cut 1 base from V and 2 bases from J, with 9 bases between. The CDR3 is 14 residues long. CDR3 coding DNA: TGTGCCAGCAGCTTAGGCGGTAGCGCCTACGAGCAGTACTTC. Translated: CASSLGGSAYEQYF. Full variable domain (outside the CDR3, taken from reference TRBV7-2 and TRBJ2-7): GAGVSQSPSNKVTEKGKDVELRCDPISGHTALYWYRQSLGQGLEFLIYFQGNSAPDKSGLPSDRFSAERTGGSVSTLTIQRTQQEDSAVYLCASSLGGSAYEQYFGPGTRLTVT.

A single count supports this clone. This chain links TRBV2 with TRBJ2-7; no firm D call. The V gene lost 4 bases and the J gene lost 2 bases, with 6 bases spanning the gap. In germline, CDR1 is SNHLY, CDR2 FYNNEI. This CDR3 is built from 12 residues. The CDR3 DNA is TGTGCCAGCAGTGGGGCGACCTACGAGCAGTACTTC. Protein: CASSGATYEQYF.

This chain links TRBV2 with TRBJ2-7, with D unclear. Between the trimmed V and J ends, which lost 4 bases and 3 bases, there was a span of 7 bases. This CDR3 spans 12 amino acids. Per the germline V gene, CDR1 is SNHLY and CDR2 is FYNNEI. DNA for the CDR3: TGTGCCAGCAGTGCGACCAGCTACGAGCAGTACTTC. Residues: CASSATSYEQYF.

This clone was recorded a few times. This chain connects TRBV2 to TRBJ2-4; 8 positions match TRBD2. The trim removed 3 bases at V and 6 bases at J, leaving 4 bases unmatched. CDR3 length equals 14 residues. Per the germline V gene, CDR1 is SNHLY and CDR2 is FYNNEI. In DNA form, the CDR3 reads TGTGCCAGCAGTGACGATGCGGGGGGAAACATTCAGTACTTC. Encoded protein: CASSDDAGGNIQYF.

This chain links TRBV4-3 with TRBJ2-2; D may match TRBD1 or TRBD2 (6 bases each). Germline V lookup: CDR1 LGHNA, CDR2 YSLEER. CDR3 length: 16 residues. Trimming took 1 base from V and 5 from J, leaving 14 bases between them. The CDR3 sequence: CASSQGGGGRTGELFF. The CDR3, as DNA: TGCGCCAGCAGCCAAGGAGGGGGAGGAAGGACCGGGGAGCTGTTTTTT.

This chain connects TRBV6-5 to TRBJ2-3, with 7 positions matching TRBD1. The germline V gene encodes CDR1 MNHEY and CDR2 SVGAGI. Trimming cost V 4 bases and J 5 bases; bases outside gene matches: 6. The CDR3 runs to 14 residues. This CDR3 reads CASSFSHRGDTQYF. The CDR3 bases are TGTGCCAGCAGTTTCAGTCACAGGGGAGATACGCAGTATTTT.

The V call is TRBV6-5, the J call TRBJ1-3; 11 bases are a match to TRBD1. The CDR3 loop spans 16 amino acids. Per the germline V gene, CDR1 is MNHEY and CDR2 is SVGAGI. V gave up 2 bases and J gave up 3 bases; unmatched junction bases: 3. The CDR3 region is CASSYGQGALGNTIYF. CDR3 DNA sequence: TGTGCCAGCAGTTACGGACAGGGGGCTCTTGGAAACACCATATATTTT.

The chain links TRBV15 to TRBJ2-5; 7 nucleotides line up with TRBD1. This CDR3 contains 16 residues. Germline loops: CDR1 LNHNV, CDR2 YYDKDF (reference sequence). Unmatched junction bases numbered 13, after V lost 4 bases and J lost 5 bases. CDR3 loop: CATSKGAEWREETQYF. DNA of the CDR3: TGTGCCACCAGCAAGGGGGCCGAATGGCGCGAGGAGACCCAGTACTTC.

This clone was counted a few times. The chain carries TRBV6-5 and TRBJ1-1, with 8 positions matching TRBD1. Germline loops: CDR1 MNHEY, CDR2 SVGAGI. The CDR3 contains 13 residues. The junction had 5 bases not matched to a gene; V was cut back by 6 bases and J by 5 bases. CDR3 loop: CASRVDRVTEAFF. DNA for the CDR3: TGTGCCAGCAGAGTGGACAGGGTGACTGAAGCTTTCTTT.

The genes are TRBV27 and TRBJ2-7; D is uncertain. The CDR3 consists of 11 residues. Trimming shortened V by 11 bases and J by 5 bases, and 13 bases separated the two germline ends. Germline CDR1 reads MNHEY; CDR2 reads SMNVEV (reference sequence). CDR3 in DNA: TGTGCCGACGATGGGAATCACGAGCAGTACTTC. This translates into CADDGNHEQYF.

CDR3 bases: TGCGCCAGCAGCCCACGTGAAGGGGGAGGAGATACGCAGTATTTT. Amino acid sequence: CASSPREGGGDTQYF. The chain uses TRBV5-1 and TRBJ2-3; tentatively, D is TRBD1 or TRBD2 (6 bases each). Trimming shortened V by 4 bases and J by 5 bases, and 17 bases separated the two germline ends. The V gene's germline CDR1 is SGHRS and CDR2 YFSETQ. This CDR3 has 15 amino acids.

This chain connects TRBV6-5 to TRBJ1-3, with D hard to call. The CDR3 sequence is 15 residues long. CDR1 and CDR2 from the germline V gene are MNHEY and SVGAGI. The V end lost 2 bases, the J end lost 3 bases, and 11 bases lay between the germline ends. CDR3 protein: CASSYGGHGGNTIYF. CDR3 bases: TGTGCCAGCAGTTACGGAGGGCACGGTGGAAACACCATATATTTT.

The chain employs TRBV4-3 and TRBJ2-2; D is unclear. From germline, CDR1 is LGHNA and CDR2 YSLEER. CDR3 length: 14 amino acids. Between the trimmed V and J ends, which lost 0 bases and 2 bases, there was a span of 4 bases. CDR3 sequence reads: CASSQDVNTGELFF. The CDR3 DNA reads TGCGCCAGCAGCCAAGATGTTAACACCGGGGAGCTGTTTTTT.

The chain couples TRBV9 to TRBJ2-3, with a tentative D call TRBD2 (7 bases). The CDR3 contains 15 residues. Germline-derived CDR1 and CDR2 are SGDLS and YYNGEE. Trimming left V 2 bases short and J 6 bases short, with 16 bases between. In DNA form, the CDR3 reads TGTGCCAGCAGCGTGCATGAGGGGGGGCCGGATACGCAGTATTTT. It is translated as CASSVHEGGPDTQYF. Based on the CDR3 plus reference TRBV9 and TRBJ2-3, the full variable domain is DSGVTQTPKHLITATGQRVTLRCSPRSGDLSVYWYQQSLDQGLQFLIQYYNGEERAKGNILERFSAQQFPDLHSELNLSSLELGDSALYFCASSVHEGGPDTQYFGPGTRLTVL.

The chain carries TRBV27 and TRBJ1-6; D gene unclear. V was shortened by 5 bases and J by 9 bases, with 8 bases between the two germline ends. Germline-derived CDR1 and CDR2 are MNHEY and SMNVEV (reference sequence). The CDR3 contains 12 residues. The chain's CDR3 is CASSIWGSPLHF. CDR3 bases: TGTGCCAGCAGTATATGGGGTTCACCCCTCCACTTT.

V usage is TRBV25-1 and J usage is TRBJ2-1, with 12 bases identical to TRBD2. This CDR3 is built from 18 residues. V was clipped by 2 bases and J by 5 bases; unmatched bases: 10. Germline V lookup: CDR1 MGHDK, CDR2 SYGVNS. CDR3 coding DNA: TGTGCCAGCAGTGAACCCCTTGGGACTAGCGGGCCAAACAATGAGCAGTTCTTC. Translation: CASSEPLGTSGPNNEQFF.